This T cell receptor (beta chain) was sequenced for a study of cytomegalovirus exposure and HLA in healthy donors. General study points: Most CMV-associated TCR beta chains appeared HLA-restricted in a later analysis.

Notes on this clone: The target antigen is unknown.

With 60 Vbeta and 13 Jbeta primers, the PCR was carried out. Measured with immunoSEQ multiplex PCR; TCRdb has only the in-frame clones, and not every one. The sample shows a few hundred thousand clones, roughly 80% of them seen only once. The specimen sequenced was PBMCs. This TCR derives from a woman in her twenties or thirties in good health and CMV-seronegative.

CDR3 in DNA: TGTGCCGTCTCTGGACAGGGGGAGACCCAGTACTTC. As protein: CAVSGQGETQYF. The chain employs TRBV10-3 and TRBJ2-5; 9 bases align to TRBD1. The CDR3 loop spans 12 amino acids. V shed 11 bases, J shed 5 bases, and the junction held 6 bases outside the gene matches. The germline CDR1 and CDR2 sequences are ENHRY and SYGVKD.